Listed below are T cell receptor beta chains from one sample, sequenced in a study of human T cells and chemical hapten exposure. TCRdb used MiXCR to reprocess the RACE reads, holding one entry per CDR3 protein. This table has under 400,000 distinct CDR3 sequences, more than 4.5% appearing once. Sample: whole blood, taken in connection with sensitization to the hapten diphenylcyclopropenone (DPC). These receptors were obtained from a woman aged 50 to 60 with alopecia areata. Some clones in this sample may be carry-over from other donors' samples. CDR3s include the opening cysteine and the closing phenylalanine or tryptophan.

v_gene: TRBV12-3/TRBV12-4
j_gene: TRBJ2-3
CDR3aa: CASSLGPETDTQYF

v_gene: TRBV28
j_gene: TRBJ2-7
CDR3aa: CASSQLLAGYDEQYF

v_gene: TRBV29-1
j_gene: TRBJ2-3
CDR3aa: CSGVRGQWTDTQYF

v_gene: TRBV3-1
j_gene: TRBJ1-5
CDR3aa: CASSLTGRGQPQHF

v_gene: TRBV5-1
j_gene: TRBJ1-4
CDR3aa: CASSLGERTFNEKLFF

v_gene: TRBV14
j_gene: TRBJ2-1
CDR3aa: CASSQGSRGNEQSF

v_gene: TRBV6-5
j_gene: TRBJ2-1
CDR3aa: CASSSLAGYNEQFF

v_gene: TRBV7-9
j_gene: TRBJ2-7
CDR3aa: CASSLATYEQYF

v_gene: TRBV12-3/TRBV12-4
j_gene: TRBJ1-2
CDR3aa: CASSLSFPANYGYTF

v_gene: TRBV2
j_gene: TRBJ2-3
CDR3aa: CASKYGTSGGASATQYF

v_gene: TRBV20-1
j_gene: TRBJ2-5
CDR3aa: CSAPYRDIQETQYF

v_gene: TRBV20-1
j_gene: TRBJ1-6
CDR3aa: CSASRDQSPLHF

v_gene: TRBV9
j_gene: TRBJ2-6
CDR3aa: CASSPRGGGLSSGANVLTF

v_gene: TRBV27
j_gene: TRBJ1-2
CDR3aa: CASSLSGGTNYGYTF

v_gene: TRBV9
j_gene: TRBJ2-3
CDR3aa: CASSVSGGNTDTQYF